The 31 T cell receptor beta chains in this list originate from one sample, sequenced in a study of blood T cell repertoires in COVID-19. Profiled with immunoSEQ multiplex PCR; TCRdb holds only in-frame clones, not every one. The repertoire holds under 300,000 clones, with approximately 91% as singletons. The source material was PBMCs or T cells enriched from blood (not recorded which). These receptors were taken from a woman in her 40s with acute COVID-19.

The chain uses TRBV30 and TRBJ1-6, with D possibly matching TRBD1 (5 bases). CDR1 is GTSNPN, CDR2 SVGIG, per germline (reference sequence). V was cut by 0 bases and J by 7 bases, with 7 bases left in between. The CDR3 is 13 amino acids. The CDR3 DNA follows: TGTGCCTGGAGTGTACAGGAGAATTCACCCCTCCACTTT. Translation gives CAWSVQENSPLHF.

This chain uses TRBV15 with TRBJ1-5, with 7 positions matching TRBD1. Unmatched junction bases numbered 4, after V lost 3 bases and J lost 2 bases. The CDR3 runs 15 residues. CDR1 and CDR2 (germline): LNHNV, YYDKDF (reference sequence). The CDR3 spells CATSSATGGNQPQHF. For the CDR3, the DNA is TGTGCCACCAGCAGTGCAACAGGGGGCAATCAGCCCCAGCATTTT.

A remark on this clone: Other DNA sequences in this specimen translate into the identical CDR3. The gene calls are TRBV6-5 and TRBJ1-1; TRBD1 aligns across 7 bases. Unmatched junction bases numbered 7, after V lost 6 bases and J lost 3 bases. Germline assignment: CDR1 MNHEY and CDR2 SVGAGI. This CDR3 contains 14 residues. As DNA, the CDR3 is TGTGCCAGCAGGCGACAGGGCTTGGACACTGAAGCTTTCTTT. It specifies CASRRQGLDTEAFF.

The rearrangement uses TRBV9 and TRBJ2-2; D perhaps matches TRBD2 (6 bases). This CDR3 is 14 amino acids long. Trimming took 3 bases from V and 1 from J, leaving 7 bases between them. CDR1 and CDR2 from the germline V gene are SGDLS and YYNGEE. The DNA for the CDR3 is TGTGCCAGCAGCGCGCGGGAGAACACCGGGGAGCTGTTTTTT. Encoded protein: CASSARENTGELFF.

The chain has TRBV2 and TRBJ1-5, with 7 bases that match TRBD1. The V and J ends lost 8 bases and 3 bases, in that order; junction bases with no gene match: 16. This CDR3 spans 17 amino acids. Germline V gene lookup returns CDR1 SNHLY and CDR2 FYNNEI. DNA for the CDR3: TGTGCCAGCGCCCTAAGACAGGGAGAAACGATCAATCAGCCCCAGCATTTT. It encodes CASALRQGETINQPQHF.

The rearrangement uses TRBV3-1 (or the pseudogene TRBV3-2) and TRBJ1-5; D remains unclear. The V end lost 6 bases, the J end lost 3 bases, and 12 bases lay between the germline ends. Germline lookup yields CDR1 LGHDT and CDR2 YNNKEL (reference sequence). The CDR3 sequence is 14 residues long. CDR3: CASSLRQDNQPQHF. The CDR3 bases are TGTGCCAGCAGTCTACGTCAAGACAATCAGCCCCAGCATTTT.

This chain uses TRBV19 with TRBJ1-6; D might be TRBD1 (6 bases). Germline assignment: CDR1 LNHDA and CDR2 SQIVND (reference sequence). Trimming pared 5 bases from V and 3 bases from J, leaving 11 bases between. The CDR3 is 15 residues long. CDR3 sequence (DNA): TGTGCCAGTAGTCCGAGGACAGACTATAATTCACCCCTCCACTTT. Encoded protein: CASSPRTDYNSPLHF.

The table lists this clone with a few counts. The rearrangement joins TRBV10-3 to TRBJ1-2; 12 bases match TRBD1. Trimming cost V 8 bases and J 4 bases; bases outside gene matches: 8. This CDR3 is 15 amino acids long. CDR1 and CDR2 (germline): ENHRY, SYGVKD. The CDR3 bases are TGTGCCATCCAAGGGGACAGGGGGCCCCGCTATGGCTACACCTTC. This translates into CAIQGDRGPRYGYTF.

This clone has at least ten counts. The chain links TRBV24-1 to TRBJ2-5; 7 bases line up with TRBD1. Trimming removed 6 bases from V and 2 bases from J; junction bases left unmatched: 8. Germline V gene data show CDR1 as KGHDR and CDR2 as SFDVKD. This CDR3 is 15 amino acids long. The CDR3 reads CATSSISGGQETQYF. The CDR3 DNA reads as TGTGCCACCAGTAGTATCTCAGGGGGACAAGAGACCCAGTACTTC.

CDR3 in DNA: TGTGCCAGCTCACCACCGGCAGGGGTGCTTGGAAACGAGCAGTACTTC. It specifies CASSPPAGVLGNEQYF. The chain carries TRBV18 and TRBJ2-7, with D perhaps matching TRBD1 (6 bases). This CDR3 is 16 amino acids long. The V end was cut by 0 bases, the J end by 5 bases, with 17 bases between. Germline V gene sequence: CDR1 KGHSH, CDR2 LQKENI.

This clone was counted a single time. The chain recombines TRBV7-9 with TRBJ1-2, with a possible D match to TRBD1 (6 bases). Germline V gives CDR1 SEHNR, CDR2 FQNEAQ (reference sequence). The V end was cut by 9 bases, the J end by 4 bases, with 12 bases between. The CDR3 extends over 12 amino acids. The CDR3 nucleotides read TGTGCCAGTACAGGGTGGGGCTATGGCTACACCTTC. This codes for CASTGWGYGYTF.

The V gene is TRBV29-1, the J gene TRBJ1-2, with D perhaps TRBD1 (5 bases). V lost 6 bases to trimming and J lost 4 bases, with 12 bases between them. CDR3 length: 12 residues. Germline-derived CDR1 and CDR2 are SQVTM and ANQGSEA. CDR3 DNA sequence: TGCAGCGTGCCCAGGGATCGCTATGGCTACACCTTC. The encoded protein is CSVPRDRYGYTF.

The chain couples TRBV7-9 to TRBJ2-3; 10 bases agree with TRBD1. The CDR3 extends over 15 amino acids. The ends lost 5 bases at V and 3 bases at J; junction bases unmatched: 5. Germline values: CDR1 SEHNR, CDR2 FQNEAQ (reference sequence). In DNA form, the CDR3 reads TGTGCCAGCAGCCTGGGACAGGGGCCGACAGATACGCAGTATTTT. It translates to CASSLGQGPTDTQYF.

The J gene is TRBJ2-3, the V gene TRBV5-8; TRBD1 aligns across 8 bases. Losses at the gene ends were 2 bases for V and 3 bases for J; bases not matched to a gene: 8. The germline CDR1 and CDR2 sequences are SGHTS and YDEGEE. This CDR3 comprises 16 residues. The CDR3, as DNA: TGTGCCAGCAGCTTACCCGGGCAGGGGGCAACAGATACGCAGTATTTT. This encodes CASSLPGQGATDTQYF. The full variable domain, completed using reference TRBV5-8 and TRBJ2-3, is EAGVTQSPTHLIKTRGQQATLRCSPISGHTSVYWYQQALGLGLQFLLWYDEGEERNRGNFPPRFSGRQFPNYSSELNVNALELEDSALYLCASSLPGQGATDTQYFGPGTRLTVL.

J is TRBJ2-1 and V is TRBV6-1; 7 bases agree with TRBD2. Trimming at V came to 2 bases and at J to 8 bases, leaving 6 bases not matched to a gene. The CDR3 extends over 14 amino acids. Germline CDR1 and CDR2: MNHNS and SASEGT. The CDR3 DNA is TGTGCCAGCAGTGAACAGGGAGGGTTGGATGAGCAGTTCTTC. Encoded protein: CASSEQGGLDEQFF.

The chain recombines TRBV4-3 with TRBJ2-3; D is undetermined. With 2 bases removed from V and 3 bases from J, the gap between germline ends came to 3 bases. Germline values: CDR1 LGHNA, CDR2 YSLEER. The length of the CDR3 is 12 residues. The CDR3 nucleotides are TGCGCCAGCAGCCAACAAACAGATACGCAGTATTTT. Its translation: CASSQQTDTQYF.

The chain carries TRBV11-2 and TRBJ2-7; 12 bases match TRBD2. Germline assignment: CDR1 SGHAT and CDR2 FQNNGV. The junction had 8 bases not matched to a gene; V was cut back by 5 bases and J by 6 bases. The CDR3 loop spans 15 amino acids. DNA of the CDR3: TGTGCCAGCAGCCCTAGCGGGAGGGCCGATGTCGAGCAGTACTTC. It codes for CASSPSGRADVEQYF.

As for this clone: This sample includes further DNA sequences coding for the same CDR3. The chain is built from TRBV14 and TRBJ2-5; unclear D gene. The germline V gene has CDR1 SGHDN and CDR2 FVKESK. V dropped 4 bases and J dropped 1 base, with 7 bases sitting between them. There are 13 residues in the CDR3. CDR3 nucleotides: TGTGCCAGCAGCCGCGCTATCCAAGAGACCCAGTACTTC. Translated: CASSRAIQETQYF.

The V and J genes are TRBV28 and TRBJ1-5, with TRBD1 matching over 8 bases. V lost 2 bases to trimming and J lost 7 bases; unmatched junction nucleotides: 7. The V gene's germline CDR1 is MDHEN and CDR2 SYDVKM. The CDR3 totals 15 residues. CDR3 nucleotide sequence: TGTGCCAGCAGTTTACTGACAGGGGTCGGGCAGCCCCAGCATTTT. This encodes CASSLLTGVGQPQHF.

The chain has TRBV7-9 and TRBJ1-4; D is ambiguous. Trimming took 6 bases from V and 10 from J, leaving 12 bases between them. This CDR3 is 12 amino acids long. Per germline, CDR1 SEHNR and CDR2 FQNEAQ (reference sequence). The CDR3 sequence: CASRNLEGKLFF. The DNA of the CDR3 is TGTGCCAGCAGGAATCTTGAGGGAAAACTGTTTTTT.

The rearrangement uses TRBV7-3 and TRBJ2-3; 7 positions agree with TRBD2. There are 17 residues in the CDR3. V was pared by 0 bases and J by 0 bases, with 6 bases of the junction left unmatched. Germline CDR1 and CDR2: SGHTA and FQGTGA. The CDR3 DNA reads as TGTGCCAGCAGCTTAACGGCCCTAGCGGCTAGCACAGATACGCAGTATTTT. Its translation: CASSLTALAASTDTQYF.

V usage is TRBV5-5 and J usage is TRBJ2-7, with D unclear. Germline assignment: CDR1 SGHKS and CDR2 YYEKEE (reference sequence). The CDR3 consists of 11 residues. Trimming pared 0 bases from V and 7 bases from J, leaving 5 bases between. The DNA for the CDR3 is TGTGCCAGCAGCTTGGCCGGTGAGCAGTACTTC. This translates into CASSLAGEQYF.

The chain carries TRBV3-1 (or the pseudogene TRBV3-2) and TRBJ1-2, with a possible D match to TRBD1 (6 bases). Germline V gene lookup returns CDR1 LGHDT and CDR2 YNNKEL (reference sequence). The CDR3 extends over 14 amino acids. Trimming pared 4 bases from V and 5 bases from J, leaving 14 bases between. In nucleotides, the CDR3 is TGTGCCAGCAGCCGCGCAGGGGAGGGTTATGGCTACACCTTC. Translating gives CASSRAGEGYGYTF.

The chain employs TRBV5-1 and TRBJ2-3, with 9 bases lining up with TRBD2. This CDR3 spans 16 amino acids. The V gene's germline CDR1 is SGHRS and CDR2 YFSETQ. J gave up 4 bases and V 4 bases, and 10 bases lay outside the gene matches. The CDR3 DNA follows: TGCGCCAGCAGCCCAGGGACTAGCATTTGGGCAGATACGCAGTATTTT. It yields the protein CASSPGTSIWADTQYF.

CDR3 amino acids: CASSQDLRSRGQGYTF. CDR3 sequence (DNA): TGTGCCAGCAGCCAAGATCTCAGGTCTCGAGGGCAAGGCTACACCTTC. The chain uses TRBV3-1 (or the pseudogene TRBV3-2) and TRBJ1-2; unclear D gene. This CDR3 is 16 amino acids long. Germline lookup yields CDR1 LGHDT and CDR2 YNNKEL (reference sequence). Trimming stripped 0 bases from V and 8 bases from J, with 19 bases between.

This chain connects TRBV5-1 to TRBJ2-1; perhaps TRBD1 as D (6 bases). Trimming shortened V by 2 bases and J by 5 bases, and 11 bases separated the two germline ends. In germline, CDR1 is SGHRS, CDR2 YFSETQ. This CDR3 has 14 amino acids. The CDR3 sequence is CASSLRTANNEQFF. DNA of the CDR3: TGCGCCAGCAGCTTAAGGACAGCAAACAATGAGCAGTTCTTC.

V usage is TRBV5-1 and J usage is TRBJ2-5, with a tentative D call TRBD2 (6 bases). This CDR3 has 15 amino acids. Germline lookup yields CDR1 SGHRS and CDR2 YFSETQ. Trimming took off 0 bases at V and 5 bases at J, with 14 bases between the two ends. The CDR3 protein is CASSLGRGGRETQYF. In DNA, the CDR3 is TGCGCCAGCAGCTTGGGGCGGGGTGGCCGGGAGACCCAGTACTTC.

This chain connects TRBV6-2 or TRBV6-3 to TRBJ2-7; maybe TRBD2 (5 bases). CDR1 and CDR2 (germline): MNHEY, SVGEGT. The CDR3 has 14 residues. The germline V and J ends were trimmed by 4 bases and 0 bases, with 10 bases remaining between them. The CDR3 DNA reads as TGTGCCAGCAGTTCCCCGCGGGCCTCCTACGAGCAGTACTTC. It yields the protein CASSSPRASYEQYF.

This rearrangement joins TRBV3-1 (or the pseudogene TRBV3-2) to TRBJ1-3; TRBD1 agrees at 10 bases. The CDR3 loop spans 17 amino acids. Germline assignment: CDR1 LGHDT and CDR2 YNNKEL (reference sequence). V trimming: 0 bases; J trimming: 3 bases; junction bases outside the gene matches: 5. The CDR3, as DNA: TGTGCCAGCAGCCAAGAGGGGACAGGGGAGCGTGGAAACACCATATATTTT. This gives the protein CASSQEGTGERGNTIYF.

CDR3 nucleotide sequence: TGTGCCAGCAGCGTCTCCGATCACGGGGCAGATACGCAGTATTTT. Residues: CASSVSDHGADTQYF. J is TRBJ2-3 and V is TRBV9; a possible D gene is TRBD2 (5 bases). V was cut by 2 bases and J by 4 bases, with 14 bases left in between. CDR3 length equals 15 residues. Germline CDR1 and CDR2: SGDLS and YYNGEE.

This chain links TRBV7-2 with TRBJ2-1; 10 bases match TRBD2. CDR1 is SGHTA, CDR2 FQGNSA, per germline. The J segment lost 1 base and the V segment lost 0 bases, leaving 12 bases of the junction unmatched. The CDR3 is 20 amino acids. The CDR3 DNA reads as TGTGCCAGCAGCTTAGCAGCTAGCGGGAGAGGAAGATTTTCCTACAATGAGCAGTTCTTC. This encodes CASSLAASGRGRFSYNEQFF.